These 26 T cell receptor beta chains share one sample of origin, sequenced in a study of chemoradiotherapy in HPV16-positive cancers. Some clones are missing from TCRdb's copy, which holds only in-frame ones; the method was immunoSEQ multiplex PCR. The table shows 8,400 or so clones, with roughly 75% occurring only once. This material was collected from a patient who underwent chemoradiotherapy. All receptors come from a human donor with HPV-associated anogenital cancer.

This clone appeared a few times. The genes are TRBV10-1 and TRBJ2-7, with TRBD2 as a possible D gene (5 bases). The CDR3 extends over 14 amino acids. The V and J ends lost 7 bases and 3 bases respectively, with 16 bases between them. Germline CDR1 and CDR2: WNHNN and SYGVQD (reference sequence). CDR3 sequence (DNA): TGCGCCAGCATTACGAGGGAAGAAAACTACGAGCAGTACTTC. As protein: CASITREENYEQYF.

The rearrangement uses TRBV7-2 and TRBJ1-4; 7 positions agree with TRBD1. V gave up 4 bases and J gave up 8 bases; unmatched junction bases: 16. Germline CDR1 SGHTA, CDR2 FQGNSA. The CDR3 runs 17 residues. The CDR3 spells CASSSPYRGPFKEKLFF. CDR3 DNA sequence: TGTGCCAGCAGCTCGCCATACAGGGGTCCCTTTAAGGAAAAACTGTTTTTT.

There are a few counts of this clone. For the CDR3, the DNA is TGTGCCAGTAGTCCAAAAGCGGGAGGAGGGTACGAGCAGTACTTC. Its translation: CASSPKAGGGYEQYF. The chain joins TRBV19 to TRBJ2-7, with TRBD2 matching over 9 bases. CDR3 length: 15 amino acids. The germline V gene encodes CDR1 LNHDA and CDR2 SQIVND (reference sequence). J was trimmed by 4 bases and V by 5 bases; bases with no gene match: 9.

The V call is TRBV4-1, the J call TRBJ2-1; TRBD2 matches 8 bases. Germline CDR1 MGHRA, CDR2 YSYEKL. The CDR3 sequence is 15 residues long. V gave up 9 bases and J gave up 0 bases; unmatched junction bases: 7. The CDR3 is CASSERGSSYNEQFF. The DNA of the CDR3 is TGCGCCAGTAGTGAGCGGGGGAGCTCCTACAATGAGCAGTTCTTC.

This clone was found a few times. CDR3 sequence (DNA): TGTGCCACCCACAGTTCTAATGAAAAACTGTTTTTT. Residues: CATHSSNEKLFF. The chain joins TRBV28 to TRBJ1-4; D not resolved. Trimming cost V 10 bases and J 3 bases, with 9 bases left between them. The CDR3 extends over 12 amino acids. CDR1 and CDR2 from the germline V gene are MDHEN and SYDVKM.

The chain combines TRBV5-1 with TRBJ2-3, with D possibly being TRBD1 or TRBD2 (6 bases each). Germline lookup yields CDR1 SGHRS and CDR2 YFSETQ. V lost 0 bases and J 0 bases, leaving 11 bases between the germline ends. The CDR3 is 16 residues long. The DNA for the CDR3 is TGCGCCAGCAGCTTGGAAGGGGGGATAAGCACAGATACGCAGTATTTT. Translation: CASSLEGGISTDTQYF.

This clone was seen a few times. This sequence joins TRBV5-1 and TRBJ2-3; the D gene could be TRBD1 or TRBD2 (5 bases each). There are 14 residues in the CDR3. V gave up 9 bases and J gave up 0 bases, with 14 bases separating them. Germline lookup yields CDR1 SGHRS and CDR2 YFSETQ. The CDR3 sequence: CATQTEGSTDTQYF. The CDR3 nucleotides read TGCGCCACCCAGACCGAGGGGAGCACAGATACGCAGTATTTT.

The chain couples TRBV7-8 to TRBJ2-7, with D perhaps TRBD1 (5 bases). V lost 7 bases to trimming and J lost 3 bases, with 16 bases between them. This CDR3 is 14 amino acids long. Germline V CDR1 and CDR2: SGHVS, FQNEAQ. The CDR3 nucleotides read TGTGCCAGCACCCCTCCCCAGGGCCGCTACGAGCAGTACTTC. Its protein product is CASTPPQGRYEQYF.

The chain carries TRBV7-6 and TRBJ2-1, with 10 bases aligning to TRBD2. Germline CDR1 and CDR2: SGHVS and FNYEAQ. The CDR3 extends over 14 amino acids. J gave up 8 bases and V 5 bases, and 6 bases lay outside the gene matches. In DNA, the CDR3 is TGTGCCAGCAGCCAGCGGGGGGGCCCCGATGAGCAGTTCTTC. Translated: CASSQRGGPDEQFF.

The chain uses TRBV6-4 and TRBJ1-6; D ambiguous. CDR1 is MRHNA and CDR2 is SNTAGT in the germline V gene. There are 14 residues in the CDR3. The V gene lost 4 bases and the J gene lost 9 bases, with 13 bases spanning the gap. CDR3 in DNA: TGTGCCAGCAGTGCTGGGCCCTCGGGTTCACCCCTCCACTTT. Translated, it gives CASSAGPSGSPLHF.

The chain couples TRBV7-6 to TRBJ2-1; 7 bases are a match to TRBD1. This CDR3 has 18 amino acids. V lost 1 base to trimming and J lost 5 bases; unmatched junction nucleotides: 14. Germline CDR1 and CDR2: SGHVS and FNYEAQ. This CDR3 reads CASSLVGEGAGFDNEQFF. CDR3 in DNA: TGTGCCAGCAGCTTAGTAGGTGAGGGGGCAGGGTTCGACAATGAGCAGTTCTTC.

The CDR3 loop is CATSLAQRGGTEAFF. DNA of the CDR3: TGTGCCACCAGCCTTGCCCAAAGGGGGGGCACTGAAGCTTTCTTT. J is TRBJ1-1 and V is TRBV15; TRBD1 might be the D (6 bases). This CDR3 has 15 residues. Per germline, CDR1 LNHNV and CDR2 YYDKDF (reference sequence). The germline V and J ends were trimmed by 5 bases and 4 bases, with 17 bases remaining between them.

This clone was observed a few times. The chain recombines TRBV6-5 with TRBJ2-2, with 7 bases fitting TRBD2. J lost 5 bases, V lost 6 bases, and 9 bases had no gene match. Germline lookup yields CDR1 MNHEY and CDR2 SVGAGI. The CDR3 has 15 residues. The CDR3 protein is CASRPTSLITGELFF. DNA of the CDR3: TGTGCCAGCAGGCCGACTAGCCTGATTACCGGGGAGCTGTTTTTT.

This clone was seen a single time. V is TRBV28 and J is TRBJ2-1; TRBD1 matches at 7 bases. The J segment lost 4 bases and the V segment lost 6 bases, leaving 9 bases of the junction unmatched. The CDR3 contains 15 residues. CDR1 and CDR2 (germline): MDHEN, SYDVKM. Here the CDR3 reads CASRLGDSSYNEQFF. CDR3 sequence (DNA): TGTGCCAGCAGATTGGGGGACAGCTCATACAATGAGCAGTTCTTC. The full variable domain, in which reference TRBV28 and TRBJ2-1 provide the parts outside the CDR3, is DVKVTQSSRYLVKRTGEKVFLECVQDMDHENMFWYRQDPGLGLRLIYFSYDVKMKEKGDIPEGYSVSREKKERFSLILESASTNQTSMYLCASRLGDSSYNEQFFGPGTRLTVL.

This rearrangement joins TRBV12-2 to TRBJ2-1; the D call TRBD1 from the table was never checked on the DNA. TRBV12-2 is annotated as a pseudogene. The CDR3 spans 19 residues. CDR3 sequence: CASRFQGQEKITWLNEQFF. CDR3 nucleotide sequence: TGTGCAAGTCGCTTCCAGGGACAGGAAAAAATAACGTGGTTGAATGAGCAGTTCTTC.

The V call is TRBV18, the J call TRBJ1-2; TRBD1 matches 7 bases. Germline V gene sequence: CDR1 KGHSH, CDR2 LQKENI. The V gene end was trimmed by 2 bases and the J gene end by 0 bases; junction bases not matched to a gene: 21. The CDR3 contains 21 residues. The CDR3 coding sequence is TGTGCCAGCTCACCATGGGGAGGGGGCAACCCTCTTGGGGGAGCTAACTATGGCTACACCTTC. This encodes CASSPWGGGNPLGGANYGYTF.

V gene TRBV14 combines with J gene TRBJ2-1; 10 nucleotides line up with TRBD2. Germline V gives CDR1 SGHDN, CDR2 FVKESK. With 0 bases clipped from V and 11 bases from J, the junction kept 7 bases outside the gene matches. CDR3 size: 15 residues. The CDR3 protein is CASSQERSGRAQQFF. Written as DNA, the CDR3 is TGTGCCAGCAGCCAAGAGCGGAGCGGGAGGGCCCAGCAGTTCTTC.

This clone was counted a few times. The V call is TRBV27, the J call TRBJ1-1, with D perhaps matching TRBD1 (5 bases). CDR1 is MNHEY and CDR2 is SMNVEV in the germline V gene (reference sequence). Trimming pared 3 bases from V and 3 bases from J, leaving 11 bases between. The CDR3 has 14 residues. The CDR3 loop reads CASSFYGTDTEAFF. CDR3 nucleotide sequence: TGTGCCAGCAGTTTTTATGGGACTGACACTGAAGCTTTCTTT.

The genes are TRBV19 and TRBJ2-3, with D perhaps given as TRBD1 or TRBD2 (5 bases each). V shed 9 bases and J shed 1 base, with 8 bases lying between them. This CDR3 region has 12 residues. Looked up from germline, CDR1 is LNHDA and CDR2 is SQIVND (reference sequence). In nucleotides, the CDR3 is TGTGCCAGCGGGGCGGGCACAGATACGCAGTATTTT. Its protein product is CASGAGTDTQYF. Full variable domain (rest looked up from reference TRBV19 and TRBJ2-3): DGGITQSPKYLFRKEGQNVTLSCEQNLNHDAMYWYRQDPGQGLRLIYYSQIVNDFQKGDIAEGYSVSREKKESFPLTVTSAQKNPTAFYLCASGAGTDTQYFGPGTRLTVL.

In DNA form, the CDR3 reads TGTGCCAGCAGTGAAGTGGCCTCGAACACTGAAGCTTTCTTT. The encoded protein is CASSEVASNTEAFF. The rearrangement uses TRBV2 and TRBJ1-1; D is undetermined. Trimming stripped 1 base from V and 1 base from J, with 7 bases between. This CDR3 is 14 amino acids long. Germline CDR1 and CDR2: SNHLY and FYNNEI.

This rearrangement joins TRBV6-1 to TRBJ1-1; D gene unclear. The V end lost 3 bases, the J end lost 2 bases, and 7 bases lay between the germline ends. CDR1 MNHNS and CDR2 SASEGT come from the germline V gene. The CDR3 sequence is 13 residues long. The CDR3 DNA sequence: TGTGCCAGCAGTGAGGGATTCAACACTGAAGCTTTCTTT. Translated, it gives CASSEGFNTEAFF.

CDR3 nucleotides: TGTGCCAGCAGCTTGCAGGGATCAGACGAGCAGTACTTC. This sequence encodes CASSLQGSDEQYF. The chain links TRBV5-5 to TRBJ2-7, with a possible D match to TRBD1 (5 bases). Trimming stripped 1 base from V and 5 bases from J, with 10 bases between. The CDR3 consists of 13 residues. Per the germline V gene, CDR1 is SGHKS and CDR2 is YYEKEE (reference sequence).

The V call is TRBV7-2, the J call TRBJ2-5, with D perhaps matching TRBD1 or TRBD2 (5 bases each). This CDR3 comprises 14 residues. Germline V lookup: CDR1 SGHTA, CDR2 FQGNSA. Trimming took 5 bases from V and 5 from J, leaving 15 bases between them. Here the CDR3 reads CASSRNRGRETQYF. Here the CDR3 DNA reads TGTGCCAGCAGCCGTAATCGGGGCCGGGAGACCCAGTACTTC.

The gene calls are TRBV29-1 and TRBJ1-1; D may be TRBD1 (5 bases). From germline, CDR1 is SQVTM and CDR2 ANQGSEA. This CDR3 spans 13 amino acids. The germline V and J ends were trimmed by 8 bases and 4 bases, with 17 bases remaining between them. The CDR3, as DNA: TGCAGCTCCCGGAGCGGGGCGGGCACTGAAGCTTTCTTT. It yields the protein CSSRSGAGTEAFF.

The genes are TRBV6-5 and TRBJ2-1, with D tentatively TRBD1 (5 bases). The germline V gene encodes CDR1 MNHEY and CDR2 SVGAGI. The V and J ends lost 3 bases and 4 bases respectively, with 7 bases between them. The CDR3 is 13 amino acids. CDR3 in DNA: TGTGCCAGCAGTTATAGACAGTACAATGAGCAGTTCTTC. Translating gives CASSYRQYNEQFF.

The CDR3 bases are TGCAGCGCCTCCCCATCGGGAGGCGGCACCGGGGAGCTGTTTTTT. Translation gives CSASPSGGGTGELFF. The V gene is TRBV29-1, the J gene TRBJ2-2; 7 nucleotides line up with TRBD2. This CDR3 is built from 15 residues. Germline CDR1 SQVTM, CDR2 ANQGSEA. Unmatched junction bases numbered 12, after V lost 7 bases and J lost 4 bases.